One sample yielded the 18 T cell receptor beta chains listed below, sequenced in a study of blood T cell repertoires in COVID-19 (dated by TCRdb to about 2020). Library prep was done by the immunoSEQ multiplex PCR assay. In TCRdb, the immuneACCESS table is reduced to in-frame sequences with V and J assigned. These tables do not hold every clone; where another copy was compared, an unresolved V gene accounts for under half, and the others remain unexplained. This sample gives roughly 97,000 clones in total; roughly 82% of them show up just once. The leading ten clones occupy roughly a quarter of the sample. Sequencing was performed on peripheral blood. The receptors here all came from a man in his fifties or sixties with acute or convalescent COVID-19.

This chain links TRBV4-1 with TRBJ2-3, with 11 bases fitting TRBD2. CDR1 and CDR2 from the germline V gene are MGHRA and YSYEKL. The CDR3 totals 17 residues. Trimming took 1 base from V and 2 from J; bases not matched to a gene: 5. The CDR3 protein is CASSQAGLADSTDTQYF. DNA of the CDR3: TGCGCCAGCAGCCAAGCGGGACTAGCGGATTCCACAGATACGCAGTATTTT.

V gene TRBV20-1 combines with J gene TRBJ1-3; D remains ambiguous. The V end lost 3 bases, the J end lost 2 bases, and 5 bases lay between the germline ends. Germline assignment: CDR1 DFQATT and CDR2 SNEGSKA (reference sequence). The CDR3 consists of 12 residues. CDR3 in DNA: TGCAGTGCTAGTTCGGCTGGAAACACCATATATTTT. This codes for CSASSAGNTIYF.

The rearrangement links TRBV11-3 to TRBJ1-1; D unresolved. The CDR3 contains 13 residues. The V gene's germline CDR1 is SGHNT and CDR2 YENEEA. Trimming pared 4 bases from V and 0 bases from J, leaving 6 bases between. The CDR3 bases are TGTGCCAGCAGCTCCGCTATGAACACTGAAGCTTTCTTT. Amino acids: CASSSAMNTEAFF. Variable domain in full (rest from reference TRBV11-3 and TRBJ1-1): EAGVVQSPRYKIIEKKQPVAFWCNPISGHNTLYWYLQNLGQGPELLIRYENEEAVDDSQLPKDRFSAERLKGVDSTLKIQPAELGDSAVYLCASSSAMNTEAFFGQGTRLTVV.

This chain joins TRBV14 and TRBJ2-6; D call uncertain. V was cut by 1 base and J by 0 bases, with 7 bases left in between. The CDR3 is 16 amino acids. Germline CDR1 reads SGHDN; CDR2 reads FVKESK. The CDR3 DNA follows: TGTGCCAGCAGCCAAGGCATGAGCTCTGGGGCCAACGTCCTGACTTTC. Residues: CASSQGMSSGANVLTF.

J is TRBJ1-6 and V is TRBV4-3; 7 bases are a match to TRBD1. The CDR3 loop spans 17 amino acids. In germline, CDR1 is LGHNA, CDR2 YSLEER. Unmatched junction bases numbered 11, after V lost 4 bases and J lost 5 bases. Written as DNA, the CDR3 is TGCGCCAGCAGCCCCGACAGGGCGGCGGGTGATAATTCACCCCTCCACTTT. Translating it yields CASSPDRAAGDNSPLHF.

The genes are TRBV10-2 and TRBJ1-1; D is perhaps TRBD1 (5 bases). V lost 9 bases to trimming and J lost 5 bases, with 13 bases between them. Per the germline V gene, CDR1 is WSHSY and CDR2 is SAAADI. The CDR3 is 12 amino acids. The CDR3 loop is CARDLTGTEAFF. The DNA of the CDR3 is TGCGCCAGGGACCTCACAGGAACTGAAGCTTTCTTT.

This chain connects TRBV28 to TRBJ2-2, with 7 bases lining up with TRBD2. The CDR3 has 16 amino acids. J lost 6 bases, V lost 2 bases, and 9 bases had no gene match. In germline, CDR1 is MDHEN, CDR2 SYDVKM. For the CDR3, the DNA is TGTGCCAGCAGTTTACTGGGTGGGAGGGCCGCCGGGGAGCTGTTTTTT. Protein: CASSLLGGRAAGELFF. Looking up the rest from reference TRBV28 and TRBJ2-2 gives the full variable domain: DVKVTQSSRYLVKRTGEKVFLECVQDMDHENMFWYRQDPGLGLRLIYFSYDVKMKEKGDIPEGYSVSREKKERFSLILESASTNQTSMYLCASSLLGGRAAGELFFGEGSRLTVL.

This clone was detected a few times. J is TRBJ2-7 and V is TRBV11-2, with 8 bases aligning to TRBD1. Trimming removed 5 bases from V and 0 bases from J; junction bases left unmatched: 9. The CDR3 extends over 16 amino acids. Germline loops: CDR1 SGHAT, CDR2 FQNNGV. The CDR3: CASSPIRGPSSYEQYF. The CDR3 DNA sequence: TGTGCCAGCAGCCCTATCAGGGGGCCGAGCTCCTACGAGCAGTACTTC. Looking up the rest from reference TRBV11-2 and TRBJ2-7 gives the full variable domain: EAGVAQSPRYKIIEKRQSVAFWCNPISGHATLYWYQQILGQGPKLLIQFQNNGVVDDSQLPKDRFSAERLKGVDSTLKIQPAKLEDSAVYLCASSPIRGPSSYEQYFGPGTRLTVT.

J is TRBJ1-1 and V is TRBV5-6, with 7 bases aligning to TRBD1. This CDR3 has 18 amino acids. V trimming: 4 bases; J trimming: 1 base; junction bases outside the gene matches: 16. Germline loops: CDR1 SGHDT, CDR2 YYEEEE. The CDR3 DNA reads as TGTGCCAGCAGCCTGAGGGGGTATCCGGGACAGCAGAACACTGAAGCTTTCTTT. This encodes CASSLRGYPGQQNTEAFF.

The CDR3 loop reads CASSSRDRGLEQPQHF. Written as DNA, the CDR3 is TGTGCCAGTAGCTCCCGGGACAGGGGGCTCGAGCAGCCCCAGCATTTT. V usage is TRBV19 and J usage is TRBJ1-5; 12 nucleotides align to TRBD1. The CDR3 has 16 amino acids. Germline trimming cut 6 bases from V and 7 bases from J; bases unmatched to any gene: 10. CDR1 is LNHDA and CDR2 is SQIVND in the germline V gene (reference sequence).

The rearrangement uses TRBV7-8 and TRBJ2-5; 9 bases match TRBD1. J was trimmed by 1 base and V by 4 bases; bases with no gene match: 4. The CDR3 length is 15 residues. The germline V gene encodes CDR1 SGHVS and CDR2 FQNEAQ. CDR3 bases: TGTGCCAGCAGCTCGGACAGGGGCTCCCAAGAGACCCAGTACTTC. Translated, it gives CASSSDRGSQETQYF.

This chain connects TRBV5-4 to TRBJ2-7; D unclear. Trimming cost V 4 bases and J 1 base, with 15 bases left between them. Germline CDR1 is SGHNT and CDR2 is YYREEE (reference sequence). The CDR3 sequence is 15 residues long. The CDR3 region is CASSQEVRQSYEQYF. The CDR3 nucleotides read TGTGCCAGCAGCCAAGAAGTACGACAATCCTACGAGCAGTACTTC.

This rearrangement joins TRBV19 to TRBJ2-7; tentative D call: TRBD1 (6 bases). Germline V gene lookup returns CDR1 LNHDA and CDR2 SQIVND (reference sequence). The CDR3 extends over 14 amino acids. Trimming stripped 4 bases from V and 6 bases from J, with 16 bases between. The CDR3 loop is CASSTAGAPLEQYF. CDR3 sequence (DNA): TGTGCCAGTAGTACTGCAGGGGCCCCCCTCGAGCAGTACTTC.

This clone has a single count. The rearrangement joins TRBV29-1 to TRBJ2-7, with TRBD2 matching over 12 bases. Germline V lookup: CDR1 SQVTM, CDR2 ANQGSEA. This CDR3 region has 14 residues. With V trimmed by 1 base and J by 2 bases, 0 bases remained unmatched. In DNA form, the CDR3 reads TGCAGCGTTGAAGGGACTAGCGGGGCCTACGAGCAGTACTTC. Translated: CSVEGTSGAYEQYF.

A few counts support this clone. This chain uses TRBV19 with TRBJ2-5; 9 positions match TRBD2. V dropped 3 bases and J dropped 5; count of bases not matched to a gene: 13. Germline V gene sequence: CDR1 LNHDA, CDR2 SQIVND (reference sequence). There are 17 residues in the CDR3. The CDR3 is CASSMAGTSRGWETQYF. In DNA, the CDR3 is TGTGCCAGTAGTATGGCCGGGACTAGCAGAGGTTGGGAGACCCAGTACTTC.

The table lists this clone with a few counts. The gene calls are TRBV27 and TRBJ2-7; no clear D. This CDR3 region has 13 residues. Deletions cut 8 bases from V and 0 bases from J, with 11 bases between. CDR1 is MNHEY and CDR2 is SMNVEV in the germline V gene (reference sequence). CDR3 loop: CASRADLSYEQYF. CDR3 DNA: TGTGCCAGCCGAGCTGATCTCTCCTACGAGCAGTACTTC.

This clone was counted many times. This chain joins TRBV19 and TRBJ2-3, with 7 bases lining up with TRBD1. The V gene end was trimmed by 7 bases and the J gene end by 2 bases; junction bases not matched to a gene: 6. CDR3 length: 14 residues. The germline V gene has CDR1 LNHDA and CDR2 SQIVND (reference sequence). Here the CDR3 DNA reads TGTGCCAGTACCCCGACAGGGCCCACAGATACGCAGTATTTT. Its protein product is CASTPTGPTDTQYF.

This sequence joins TRBV6-2 or TRBV6-3 and TRBJ2-5; D is perhaps TRBD2 (5 bases). The V end was cut by 3 bases, the J end by 5 bases, with 13 bases between. CDR3 length: 14 amino acids. The germline V gene has CDR1 MNHEY and CDR2 SVGEGT. CDR3 protein: CASSYGLREETQYF. CDR3 nucleotide sequence: TGTGCCAGCAGTTATGGACTTAGGGAGGAGACCCAGTACTTC.